Listed below are T cell receptor beta chains from one sample, sequenced in a study of T cells expressing NK-cell markers. From its re-call of the 5' RACE reads, TCRdb lists each CDR3 protein once, without DNA. With some 440,000 distinct CDR3 sequences in the sample, the ten largest clones hold 1.4% to 1.5%. Sequencing was done on a sample of blood T cells: a sorted CD56 or NKG2C T cell subset, CD4+ or CD8+ T cells, or bulk PBMC T cells (not recorded which). These receptor sequences come from a woman aged 50 to 60 in good health. The CDR3 runs from the conserved cysteine through the conserved F or W.

J: TRBJ1-6
V: TRBV6-6
CDR3: CASSPTPDRANRNSPLHF

J: TRBJ2-1
V: TRBV5-4
CDR3: CASSLDYGLRFF

J: TRBJ1-2
V: TRBV20-1
CDR3: CSARDSTQGARGYTF

J: TRBJ2-3
V: TRBV12-3/TRBV12-4
CDR3: CASSPAGTSGKYF

J: TRBJ1-1
V: TRBV7-8
CDR3: CASSRGRRARAGNTEAFF

J: TRBJ1-3
V: TRBV7-8
CDR3: CASSSTRGETGNTIYF

J: TRBJ1-1
V: TRBV5-1
CDR3: CASNPESTANTEAFF

J: TRBJ1-1
V: TRBV18
CDR3: CASSPLPNTEAFF

J: TRBJ2-1
V: TRBV6-5
CDR3: CASSQTLAGVNEQFF

J: TRBJ2-1
V: TRBV20-1
CDR3: CSAIKPELRNEQFF

J: TRBJ2-2
V: TRBV2
CDR3: CASSGTGLSTGELFF

J: TRBJ2-7
V: TRBV27
CDR3: CASSPLQGSADEQYF

J: TRBJ2-3
V: TRBV4-2
CDR3: CASSQEHSGAVVAQYF

J: TRBJ2-1
V: TRBV9
CDR3: CASSPRTSASSYNEQFF

J: TRBJ2-4
V: TRBV7-2
CDR3: CASSLALTPNIQYF